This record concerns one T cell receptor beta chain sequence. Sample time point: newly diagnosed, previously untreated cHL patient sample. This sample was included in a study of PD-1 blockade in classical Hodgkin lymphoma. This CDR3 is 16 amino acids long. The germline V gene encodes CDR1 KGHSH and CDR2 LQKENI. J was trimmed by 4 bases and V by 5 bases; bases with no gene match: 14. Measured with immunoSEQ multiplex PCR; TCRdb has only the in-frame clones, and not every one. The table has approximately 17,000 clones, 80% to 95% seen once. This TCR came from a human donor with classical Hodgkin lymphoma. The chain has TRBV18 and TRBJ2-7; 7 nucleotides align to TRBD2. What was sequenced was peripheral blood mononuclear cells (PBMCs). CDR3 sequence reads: CASSFIAGRVPYEQYF. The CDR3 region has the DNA TGTGCCAGCTCATTCATAGCGGGCAGGGTACCTTACGAGCAGTACTTC.